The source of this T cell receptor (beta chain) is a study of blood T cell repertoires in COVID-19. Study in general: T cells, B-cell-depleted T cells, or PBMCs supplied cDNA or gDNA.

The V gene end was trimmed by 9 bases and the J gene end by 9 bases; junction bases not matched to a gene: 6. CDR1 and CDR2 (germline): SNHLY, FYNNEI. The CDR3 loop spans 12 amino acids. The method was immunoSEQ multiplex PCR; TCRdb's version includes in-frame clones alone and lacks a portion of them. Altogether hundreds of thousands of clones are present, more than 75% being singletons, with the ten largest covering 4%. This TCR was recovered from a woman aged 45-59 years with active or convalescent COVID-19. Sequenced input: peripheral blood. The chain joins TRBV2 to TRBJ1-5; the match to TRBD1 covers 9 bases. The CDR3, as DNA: TGTGCCAGGGGACAGGGCGAGGGGCCCCAGCATTTT. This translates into CARGQGEGPQHF. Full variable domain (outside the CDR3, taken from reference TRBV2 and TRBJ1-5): EPEVTQTPSHQVTQMGQEVILRCVPISNHLYFYWYRQILGQKVEFLVSFYNNEISEKSEIFDDQFSVERPDGSNFTLKIRSTKLEDSAMYFCARGQGEGPQHFGDGTRLSIL.